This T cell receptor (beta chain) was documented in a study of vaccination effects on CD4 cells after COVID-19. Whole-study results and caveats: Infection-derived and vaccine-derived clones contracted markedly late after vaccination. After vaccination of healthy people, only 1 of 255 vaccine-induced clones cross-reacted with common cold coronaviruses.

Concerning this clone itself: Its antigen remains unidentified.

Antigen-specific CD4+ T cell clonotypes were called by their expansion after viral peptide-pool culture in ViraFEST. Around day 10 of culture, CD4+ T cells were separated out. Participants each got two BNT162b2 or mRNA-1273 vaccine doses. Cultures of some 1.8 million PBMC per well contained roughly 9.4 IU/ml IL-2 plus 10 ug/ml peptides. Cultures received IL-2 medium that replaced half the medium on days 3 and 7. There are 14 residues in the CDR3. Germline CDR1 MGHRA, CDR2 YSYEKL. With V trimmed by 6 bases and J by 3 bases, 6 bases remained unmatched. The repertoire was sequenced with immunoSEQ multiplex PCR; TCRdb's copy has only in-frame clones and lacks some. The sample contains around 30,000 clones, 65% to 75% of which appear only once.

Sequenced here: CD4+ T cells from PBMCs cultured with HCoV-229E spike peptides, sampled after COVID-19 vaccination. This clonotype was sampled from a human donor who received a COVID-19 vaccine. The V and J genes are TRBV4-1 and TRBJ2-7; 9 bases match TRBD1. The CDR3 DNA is TGCGCCAGCAGGTCCGGGACAGGGCTCTACGAGCAGTACTTC. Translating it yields CASRSGTGLYEQYF.